The next 9 T cell receptor beta chains were all read from a single sample in a study of control samples from healthy donors and cancer patients. Sequenced by immunoSEQ multiplex PCR; TCRdb stores in-frame clones only, minus some. In the table there are some 140,000 clones, under 90% of which are singletons. Sequencing input: PBMCs. The receptors shown here come from a man over 45 with head and neck cancer.

The rearrangement uses TRBV14 and TRBJ1-2, with D perhaps TRBD1 (6 bases). This CDR3 spans 17 amino acids. In germline, CDR1 is SGHDN, CDR2 FVKESK. Trimming shortened V by 0 bases and J by 4 bases, and 18 bases separated the two germline ends. CDR3 sequence: CASSQEVPTGSGYGYTF. CDR3 nucleotides: TGTGCCAGCAGCCAAGAAGTACCCACAGGGTCGGGCTATGGCTACACCTTC. The full variable domain, rest sourced from reference TRBV14 and TRBJ1-2, is EAGVTQFPSHSVIEKGQTVTLRCDPISGHDNLYWYRRVMGKEIKFLLHFVKESKQDESGMPNNRFLAERTGGTYSTLKVQPAELEDSGVYFCASSQEVPTGSGYGYTFGSGTRLTVV.

The count of this clone is one. V usage is TRBV5-1 and J usage is TRBJ2-1, with TRBD1 matching over 10 bases. Germline V CDR1 and CDR2: SGHRS, YFSETQ. V trimming: 6 bases; J trimming: 6 bases; junction bases outside the gene matches: 3. This CDR3 comprises 13 residues. CDR3 DNA: TGCGCCAGCATCCGGGACAGGGGCAATGAGCAGTTCTTC. It translates to CASIRDRGNEQFF.

The gene calls are TRBV28 and TRBJ2-1; possibly TRBD1 or TRBD2 for D (5 bases each). V gave up 7 bases and J gave up 0 bases, with 10 bases separating them. The germline V gene encodes CDR1 MDHEN and CDR2 SYDVKM. The CDR3 spans 14 residues. CDR3 bases: TGTGCCAGCATCGGGACGACCTCCTACAATGAGCAGTTCTTC. Amino acids: CASIGTTSYNEQFF.

J is TRBJ2-7 and V is TRBV6-5; 8 bases are a match to TRBD2. CDR3 length: 14 residues. CDR1 is MNHEY and CDR2 is SVGAGI in the germline V gene. Trimming removed 5 bases from V and 7 bases from J; junction bases left unmatched: 10. The CDR3 DNA follows: TGTGCCAGCAGTCCAACGGGGGGGCCGGATGAGCAGTACTTC. Protein sequence: CASSPTGGPDEQYF.

CDR3 protein: CASSATGQFGEKLFF. The CDR3 DNA follows: TGTGCCAGCAGCGCAACAGGGCAGTTTGGCGAAAAACTGTTTTTT. The chain recombines TRBV11-1 with TRBJ1-4, with D possibly being TRBD1 (6 bases). Trimming took 5 bases from V and 8 from J, leaving 18 bases between them. The CDR3 contains 15 residues. Germline CDR1 reads SGHAT; CDR2 reads FQDESV (reference sequence).

This sequence joins TRBV5-6 and TRBJ2-7, with D tentatively TRBD1 (5 bases). Germline values: CDR1 SGHDT, CDR2 YYEEEE. The CDR3 length is 15 residues. V lost 4 bases to trimming and J lost 6 bases, with 20 bases between them. CDR3 in DNA: TGTGCCAGCAGCCTTACAGGAGTGGGATTTGGCGAGCAGTACTTC. Protein product: CASSLTGVGFGEQYF.

This chain uses TRBV4-1 with TRBJ1-5; D might be TRBD1 (5 bases). Germline CDR1 MGHRA, CDR2 YSYEKL. The CDR3 totals 14 residues. Between the trimmed V and J ends, which lost 1 base and 4 bases, there was a span of 8 bases. CDR3 sequence reads: CASSQGGENQPQHF. CDR3 sequence (DNA): TGCGCCAGCAGCCAAGGAGGGGAGAATCAGCCCCAGCATTTT.

The V gene is TRBV7-9, the J gene TRBJ2-6; a weak D match, TRBD1 (5 bases). The germline gives CDR1 SEHNR, CDR2 FQNEAQ (reference sequence). The ends were cut back, 2 bases at V and 4 bases at J, with 15 bases in the middle. The length of the CDR3 is 17 residues. This CDR3 reads CASSLNEGAPGANVLTF. The CDR3, as DNA: TGTGCCAGCAGCTTAAACGAAGGGGCACCGGGGGCCAACGTCCTGACTTTC. The complete variable domain, with remaining parts taken from reference TRBV7-9 and TRBJ2-6, reads DTGVSQNPRHKITKRGQNVTFRCDPISEHNRLYWYRQTLGQGPEFLTYFQNEAQLEKSRLLSDRFSAERPKGSFSTLEIQRTEQGDSAMYLCASSLNEGAPGANVLTFGAGSRLTVL.

This sequence joins TRBV7-2 and TRBJ1-1, with D possibly being TRBD1 (6 bases). V was clipped by 5 bases and J by 4 bases, with 17 bases between them. Germline V gene sequence: CDR1 SGHTA, CDR2 FQGNSA. The CDR3 extends over 15 amino acids. The CDR3 nucleotides read TGTGCCAGCAGCGTTATGGGGGCGTTAGCCACTGAAGCTTTCTTT. This sequence encodes CASSVMGALATEAFF. Supplemented by reference TRBV7-2 and TRBJ1-1, the full variable domain reads GAGVSQSPSNKVTEKGKDVELRCDPISGHTALYWYRQSLGQGLEFLIYFQGNSAPDKSGLPSDRFSAERTGGSVSTLTIQRTQQEDSAVYLCASSVMGALATEAFFGQGTRLTVV.